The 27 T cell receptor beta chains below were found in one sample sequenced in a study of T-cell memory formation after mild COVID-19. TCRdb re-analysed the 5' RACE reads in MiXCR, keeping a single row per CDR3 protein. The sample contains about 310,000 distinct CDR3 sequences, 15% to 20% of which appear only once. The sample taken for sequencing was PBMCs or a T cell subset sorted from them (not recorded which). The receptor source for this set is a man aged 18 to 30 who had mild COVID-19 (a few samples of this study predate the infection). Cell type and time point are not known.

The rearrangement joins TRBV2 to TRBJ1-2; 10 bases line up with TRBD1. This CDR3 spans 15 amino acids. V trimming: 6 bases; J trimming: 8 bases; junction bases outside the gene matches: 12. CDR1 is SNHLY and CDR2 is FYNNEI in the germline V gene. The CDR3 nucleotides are TGTGCCAGCAGCCCTACGACAGGGGGCGCGGGGGGCTACACCTTC. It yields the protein CASSPTTGGAGGYTF. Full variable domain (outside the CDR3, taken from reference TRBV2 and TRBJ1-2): EPEVTQTPSHQVTQMGQEVILRCVPISNHLYFYWYRQILGQKVEFLVSFYNNEISEKSEIFDDQFSVERPDGSNFTLKIRSTKLEDSAMYFCASSPTTGGAGGYTFGSGTRLTVV.

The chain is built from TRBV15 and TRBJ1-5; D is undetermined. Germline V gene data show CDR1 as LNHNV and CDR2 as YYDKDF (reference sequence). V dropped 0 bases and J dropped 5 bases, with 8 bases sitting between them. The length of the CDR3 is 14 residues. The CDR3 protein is CATSRDSRDQPQHF. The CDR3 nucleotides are TGTGCCACCAGCAGAGATTCGAGGGATCAGCCCCAGCATTTT.

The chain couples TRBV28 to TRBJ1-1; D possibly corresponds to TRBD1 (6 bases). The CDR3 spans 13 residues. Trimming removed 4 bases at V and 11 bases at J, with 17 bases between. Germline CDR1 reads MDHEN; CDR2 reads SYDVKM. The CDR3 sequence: CASSSADTGTAFF. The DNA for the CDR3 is TGTGCCAGCAGTTCCGCCGATACAGGGACGGCTTTCTTT.

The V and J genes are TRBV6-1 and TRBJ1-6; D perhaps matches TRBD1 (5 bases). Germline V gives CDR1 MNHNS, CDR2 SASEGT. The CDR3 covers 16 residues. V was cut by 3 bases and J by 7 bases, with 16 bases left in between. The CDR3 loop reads CASSDMAGTGNSPLHF. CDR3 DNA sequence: TGTGCCAGCAGTGATATGGCCGGGACGGGCAATTCACCCCTCCACTTT.

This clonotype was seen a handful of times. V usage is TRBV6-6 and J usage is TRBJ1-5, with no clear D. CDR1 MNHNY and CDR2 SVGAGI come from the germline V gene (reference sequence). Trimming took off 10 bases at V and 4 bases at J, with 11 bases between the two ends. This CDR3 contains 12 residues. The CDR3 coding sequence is TGTGCCATCCGGGCCGAGAATCAGCCCCAGCATTTT. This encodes CAIRAENQPQHF.

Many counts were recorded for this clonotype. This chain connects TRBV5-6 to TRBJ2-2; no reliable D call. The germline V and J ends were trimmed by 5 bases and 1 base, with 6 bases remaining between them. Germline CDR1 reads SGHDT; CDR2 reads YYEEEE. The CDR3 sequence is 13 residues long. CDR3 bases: TGTGCCAGCAGGACGGGGAACACCGGGGAGCTGTTTTTT. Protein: CASRTGNTGELFF.

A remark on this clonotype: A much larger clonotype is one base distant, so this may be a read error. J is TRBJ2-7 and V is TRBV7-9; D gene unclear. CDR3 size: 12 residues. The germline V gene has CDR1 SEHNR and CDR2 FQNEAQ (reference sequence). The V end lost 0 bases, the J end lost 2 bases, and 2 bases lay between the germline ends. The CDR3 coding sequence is TGTGCCAGCAGCTTAGCCACCTACGAGCAGTACTTC. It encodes CASSLATYEQYF. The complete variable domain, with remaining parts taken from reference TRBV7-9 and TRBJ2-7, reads DTGVSQNPRHKITKRGQNVTFRCDPISEHNRLYWYRQTLGQGPEFLTYFQNEAQLEKSRLLSDRFSAERPKGSFSTLEIQRTEQGDSAMYLCASSLATYEQYFGPGTRLTVT.

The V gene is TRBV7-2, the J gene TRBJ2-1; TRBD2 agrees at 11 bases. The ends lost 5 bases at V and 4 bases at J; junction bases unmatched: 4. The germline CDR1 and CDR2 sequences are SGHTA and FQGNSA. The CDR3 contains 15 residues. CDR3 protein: CASSRTSGPYNEQFF. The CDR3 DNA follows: TGTGCCAGCAGCAGGACTAGCGGGCCTTACAATGAGCAGTTCTTC.

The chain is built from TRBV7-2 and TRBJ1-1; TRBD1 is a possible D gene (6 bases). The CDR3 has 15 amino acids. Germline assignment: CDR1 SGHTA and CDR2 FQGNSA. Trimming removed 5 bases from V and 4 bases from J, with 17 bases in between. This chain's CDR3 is CASSLTARGLTEAFF. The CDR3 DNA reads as TGTGCCAGCAGCCTCACTGCCAGGGGCCTCACTGAAGCTTTCTTT.

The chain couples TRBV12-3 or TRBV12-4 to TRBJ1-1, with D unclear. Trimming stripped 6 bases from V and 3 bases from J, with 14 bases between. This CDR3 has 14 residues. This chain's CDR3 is CASSPHGGDTEAFF. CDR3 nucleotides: TGTGCCAGCAGCCCCCACGGTGGGGACACTGAAGCTTTCTTT.

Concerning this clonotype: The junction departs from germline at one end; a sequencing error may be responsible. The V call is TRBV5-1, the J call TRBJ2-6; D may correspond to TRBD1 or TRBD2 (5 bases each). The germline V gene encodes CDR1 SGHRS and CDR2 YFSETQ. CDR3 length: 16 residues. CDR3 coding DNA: TGCGCCAGCACCTTGGGGGTGAGCTCTGGGGCCAACGTCCTGACTTTC. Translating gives CASTLGVSSGANVLTF.

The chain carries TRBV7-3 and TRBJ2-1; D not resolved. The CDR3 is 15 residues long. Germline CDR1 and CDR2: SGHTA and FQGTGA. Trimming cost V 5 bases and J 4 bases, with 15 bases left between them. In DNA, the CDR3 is TGTGCCAGCAGCCTCGACCTGTTAGGATACAATGAGCAGTTCTTC. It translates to CASSLDLLGYNEQFF.

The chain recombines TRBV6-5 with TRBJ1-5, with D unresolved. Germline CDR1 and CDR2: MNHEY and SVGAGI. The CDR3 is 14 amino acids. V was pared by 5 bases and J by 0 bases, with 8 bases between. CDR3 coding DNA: TGTGCCAGCAGTCAGAGGTCTAGCAATCAGCCCCAGCATTTT. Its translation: CASSQRSSNQPQHF.

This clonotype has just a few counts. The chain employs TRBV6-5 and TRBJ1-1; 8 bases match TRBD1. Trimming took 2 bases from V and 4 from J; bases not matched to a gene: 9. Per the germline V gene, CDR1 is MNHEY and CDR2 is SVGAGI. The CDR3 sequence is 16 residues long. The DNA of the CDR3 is TGTGCCAGCAGTTACGAGGCCATAACAGGGGGCACTGAAGCTTTCTTT. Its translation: CASSYEAITGGTEAFF.

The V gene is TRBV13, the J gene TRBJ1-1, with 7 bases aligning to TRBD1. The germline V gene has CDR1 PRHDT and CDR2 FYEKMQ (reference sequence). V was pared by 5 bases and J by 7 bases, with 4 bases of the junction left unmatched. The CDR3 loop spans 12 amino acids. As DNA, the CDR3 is TGTGCCAGCAGCCCCCGACAGGGTGAAGCTTTCTTT. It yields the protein CASSPRQGEAFF.

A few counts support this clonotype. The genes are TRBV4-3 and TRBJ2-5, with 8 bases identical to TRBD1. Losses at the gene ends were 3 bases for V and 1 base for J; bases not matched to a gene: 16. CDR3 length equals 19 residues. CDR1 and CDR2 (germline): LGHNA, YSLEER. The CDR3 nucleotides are TGCGCCAGCAGCCAGGACGCCATCCAGGGGGCCCACATCCAAGAGACCCAGTACTTC. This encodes CASSQDAIQGAHIQETQYF.

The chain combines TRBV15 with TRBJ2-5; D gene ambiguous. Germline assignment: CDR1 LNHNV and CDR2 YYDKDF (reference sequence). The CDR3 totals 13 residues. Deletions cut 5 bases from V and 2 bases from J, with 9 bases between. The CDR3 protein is CATSGQRQETQYF. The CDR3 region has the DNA TGTGCCACCAGCGGTCAGAGACAAGAGACCCAGTACTTC.

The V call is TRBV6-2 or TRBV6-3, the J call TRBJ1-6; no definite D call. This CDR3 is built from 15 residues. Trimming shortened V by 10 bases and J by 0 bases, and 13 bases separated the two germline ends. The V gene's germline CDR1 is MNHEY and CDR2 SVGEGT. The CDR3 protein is CATLRRSSYNSPLHF. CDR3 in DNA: TGTGCCACCCTCAGGAGGAGCTCCTATAATTCACCCCTCCACTTT.

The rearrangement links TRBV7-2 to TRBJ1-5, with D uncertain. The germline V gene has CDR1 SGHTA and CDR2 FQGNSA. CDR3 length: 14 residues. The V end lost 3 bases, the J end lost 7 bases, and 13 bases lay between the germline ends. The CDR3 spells CASSLTAPNQPQHF. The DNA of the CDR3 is TGTGCCAGCAGCTTGACGGCACCGAACCAGCCCCAGCATTTT.

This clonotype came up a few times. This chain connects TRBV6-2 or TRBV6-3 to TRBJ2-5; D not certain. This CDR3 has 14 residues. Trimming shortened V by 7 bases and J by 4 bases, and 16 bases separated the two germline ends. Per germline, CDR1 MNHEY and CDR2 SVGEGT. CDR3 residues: CASKNTARLETQYF. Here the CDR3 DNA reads TGTGCCAGCAAAAACACCGCCCGCCTAGAGACCCAGTACTTC.

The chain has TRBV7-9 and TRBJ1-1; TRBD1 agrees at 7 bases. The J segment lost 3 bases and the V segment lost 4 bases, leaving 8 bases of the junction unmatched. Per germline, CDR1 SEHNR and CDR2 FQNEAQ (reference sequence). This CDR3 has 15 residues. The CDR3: CASSSRQGGYTEAFF. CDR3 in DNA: TGTGCCAGCAGCTCCCGACAGGGAGGATACACTGAAGCTTTCTTT.

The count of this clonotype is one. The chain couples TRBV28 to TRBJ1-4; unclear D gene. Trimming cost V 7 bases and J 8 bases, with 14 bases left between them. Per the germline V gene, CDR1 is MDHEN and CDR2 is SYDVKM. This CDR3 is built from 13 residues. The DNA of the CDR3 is TGTGCCAGCACGTTCTTAGGCGACGAAAAACTGTTTTTT. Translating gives CASTFLGDEKLFF.

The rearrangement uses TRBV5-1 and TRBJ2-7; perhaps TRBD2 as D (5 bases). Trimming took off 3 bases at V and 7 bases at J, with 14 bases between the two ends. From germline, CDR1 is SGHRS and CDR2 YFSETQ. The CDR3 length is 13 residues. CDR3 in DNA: TGCGCCAGCAGCTGGTGGACTCAGGAGGAGCAGTACTTC. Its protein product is CASSWWTQEEQYF.

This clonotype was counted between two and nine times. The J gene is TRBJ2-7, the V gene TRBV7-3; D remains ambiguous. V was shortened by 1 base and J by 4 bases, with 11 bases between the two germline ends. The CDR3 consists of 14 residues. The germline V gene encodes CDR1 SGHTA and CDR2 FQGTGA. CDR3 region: CASSLKGYGYEQYF. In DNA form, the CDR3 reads TGTGCCAGCAGCTTAAAGGGCTACGGATACGAGCAGTACTTC.

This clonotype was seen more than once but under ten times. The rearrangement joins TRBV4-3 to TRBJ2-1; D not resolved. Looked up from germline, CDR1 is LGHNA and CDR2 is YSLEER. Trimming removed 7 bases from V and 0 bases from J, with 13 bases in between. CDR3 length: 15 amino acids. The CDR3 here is CASTHPASSYNEQFF. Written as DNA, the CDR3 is TGCGCCAGCACTCACCCGGCAAGCTCCTACAATGAGCAGTTCTTC.

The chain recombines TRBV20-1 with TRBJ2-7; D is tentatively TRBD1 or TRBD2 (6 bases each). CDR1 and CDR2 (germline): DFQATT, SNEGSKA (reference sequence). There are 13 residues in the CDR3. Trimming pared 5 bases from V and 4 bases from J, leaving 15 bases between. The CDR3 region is CSAGGPGRYEQYF. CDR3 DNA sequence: TGCAGTGCTGGGGGGCCGGGGAGGTACGAGCAGTACTTC.

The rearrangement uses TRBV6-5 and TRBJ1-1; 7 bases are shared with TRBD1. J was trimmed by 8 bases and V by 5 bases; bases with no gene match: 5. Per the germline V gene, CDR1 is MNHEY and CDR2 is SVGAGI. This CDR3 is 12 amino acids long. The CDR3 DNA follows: TGTGCCAGCAGTGACAGGGTGGCGGAAGCTTTCTTT. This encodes CASSDRVAEAFF.